A selection of T cell receptor beta chains follows, all from one sample in a study of post-analysis software for immune sequencing data. TCRdb itself ran the PCR reads through MiXCR, one entry per CDR3 protein. Of fewer than 600,000 distinct CDR3 sequences in the sample, over 35% were seen once. Specimen: blood. All receptors derive from a girl aged 5-17 years with multiple sclerosis. CDR3s include the opening cysteine and the closing phenylalanine or tryptophan. The order of the fields is CDR3 protein, CDR3 DNA, D gene, CDR3 length, J gene, clone size, V gene. A D gene is named only where the DNA matches it firmly. The size field is filled for only some rows; it gives once, few, many or a size class.

CDR3aa: CASRPPGNTIYF
CDR3nt: TGTGCCAGCAGGCCACCCGGGAACACCATATATTTT
d_gene: -
len: 12
j_gene: TRBJ1-3
abundance: -
v_gene: TRBV6-6

CDR3aa: CASSSPGLAGGWTDTQYF
CDR3nt: TGTGCCAGCAGTTCCCCTGGACTAGCGGGAGGATGGACAGATACGCAGTATTTT
d_gene: TRBD2
len: 18
j_gene: TRBJ2-3
abundance: few
v_gene: TRBV27

CDR3aa: CASSFAGKGADEQYF
CDR3nt: TGTGCCAGCAGCTTTGCGGGTAAGGGGGCGGACGAGCAGTACTTC
d_gene: TRBD1
len: 15
j_gene: TRBJ2-7
abundance: -
v_gene: TRBV5-5

CDR3aa: CASSLNPGANYGYTF
CDR3nt: TGTGCCAGCAGCTTAAATCCGGGAGCTAACTATGGCTACACCTTC
d_gene: -
len: 15
j_gene: TRBJ1-2
abundance: few
v_gene: TRBV7-2

CDR3aa: CASSSDTGHTDTQYF
CDR3nt: TGTGCCAGCAGCTCCGACACAGGGCACACAGATACGCAGTATTTT
d_gene: -
len: 15
j_gene: TRBJ2-3
abundance: once
v_gene: TRBV7-9

CDR3aa: CATSDPATANYGYTF
CDR3nt: TGTGCCACCAGTGATCCCGCGACAGCGAACTATGGCTACACCTTC
d_gene: -
len: 15
j_gene: TRBJ1-2
abundance: -
v_gene: TRBV24-1

CDR3aa: CASSPLSSGANVLTF
CDR3nt: TGTGCCAGCAGTCCCTTGAGCTCTGGGGCCAACGTCCTGACTTTC
d_gene: -
len: 15
j_gene: TRBJ2-6
abundance: few
v_gene: TRBV28

CDR3aa: CATSRGAVYNEQFF
CDR3nt: TGTGCCACCAGCAGAGGGGCGGTTTACAATGAGCAGTTCTTC
d_gene: -
len: 14
j_gene: TRBJ2-1
abundance: once
v_gene: TRBV15

CDR3aa: CASSPGHLYNEQYF
CDR3nt: TGTGCCAGCTCCCCGGGACACCTCTACAATGAGCAGTACTTC
d_gene: -
len: 14
j_gene: TRBJ2-7
abundance: -
v_gene: TRBV6-2/TRBV6-3

CDR3aa: CASSLALQQETQYF
CDR3nt: TGTGCCAGCAGCTTGGCGTTACAGCAAGAGACCCAGTACTTC
d_gene: -
len: 14
j_gene: TRBJ2-5
abundance: -
v_gene: TRBV5-6

CDR3aa: CASSLRDRGRGQETQYF
CDR3nt: TGTGCCAGCAGCCTCCGGGACAGGGGGCGAGGGCAAGAGACCCAGTACTTC
d_gene: TRBD1
len: 17
j_gene: TRBJ2-5
abundance: -
v_gene: TRBV5-5

CDR3aa: CSARKAGGRGDEQYF
CDR3nt: TGCAGTGCTAGAAAGGCGGGAGGACGAGGTGACGAGCAGTACTTC
d_gene: TRBD2
len: 15
j_gene: TRBJ2-7
abundance: -
v_gene: TRBV20-1

CDR3aa: CASSSGQEYNEQFF
CDR3nt: TGTGCCAGCAGCTCTGGACAGGAATACAATGAGCAGTTCTTC
d_gene: TRBD1
len: 14
j_gene: TRBJ2-1
abundance: many
v_gene: TRBV9

CDR3aa: CASSLSSKGSRETQYF
CDR3nt: TGTGCCAGCAGTTTATCTTCTAAAGGGAGTCGAGAGACCCAGTACTTC
d_gene: -
len: 16
j_gene: TRBJ2-5
abundance: few
v_gene: TRBV28

CDR3aa: CASSLAGHQETQYF
CDR3nt: TGTGCCAGCAGCCTAGCGGGGCACCAAGAGACCCAGTACTTC
d_gene: TRBD2
len: 14
j_gene: TRBJ2-5
abundance: -
v_gene: TRBV7-6

CDR3aa: CASSFYRGGRFTDTQYF
CDR3nt: TGTGCCAGCAGCTTTTACAGGGGTGGAAGATTCACAGATACGCAGTATTTT
d_gene: TRBD1
len: 17
j_gene: TRBJ2-3
abundance: -
v_gene: TRBV5-6

CDR3aa: CASSLAGDRKTQYF
CDR3nt: TGTGCCAGCTCGCTAGCGGGAGATCGAAAGACCCAGTACTTC
d_gene: TRBD2
len: 14
j_gene: TRBJ2-5
abundance: few
v_gene: TRBV18

CDR3aa: CSVDRATSVNTEAFF
CDR3nt: TGCAGCGTTGACAGGGCTACTAGTGTGAACACTGAAGCTTTCTTT
d_gene: -
len: 15
j_gene: TRBJ1-1
abundance: few
v_gene: TRBV29-1

CDR3aa: CASSLESDYNEQFF
CDR3nt: TGTGCCAGCAGTTTGGAGTCAGACTACAATGAGCAGTTCTTC
d_gene: -
len: 14
j_gene: TRBJ2-1
abundance: -
v_gene: TRBV27

CDR3aa: CASSLAIDVGGNYGYTF
CDR3nt: TGTGCCAGCAGCTTAGCCATTGACGTAGGCGGTAACTATGGCTACACCTTC
d_gene: -
len: 17
j_gene: TRBJ1-2
abundance: -
v_gene: TRBV7-2

CDR3aa: CASSAQGSGQFF
CDR3nt: TGCGCCAGCAGCGCACAGGGTAGTGGGCAGTTCTTC
d_gene: -
len: 12
j_gene: TRBJ2-1
abundance: -
v_gene: TRBV4-3

CDR3aa: CASSAPNMPNEQFF
CDR3nt: TGTGCCAGCAGCGCCCCCAATATGCCCAATGAGCAGTTCTTC
d_gene: -
len: 14
j_gene: TRBJ2-1
abundance: few
v_gene: TRBV7-2

CDR3aa: CASSIDRDPTDTQYF
CDR3nt: TGTGCCAGCTCCATCGACCGGGACCCCACAGATACGCAGTATTTT
d_gene: -
len: 15
j_gene: TRBJ2-3
abundance: -
v_gene: TRBV25-1

CDR3aa: CSARDPDSSYERYF
CDR3nt: TGCAGTGCTAGAGATCCCGACAGTTCCTACGAGCGGTACTTC
d_gene: -
len: 14
j_gene: TRBJ2-7
abundance: -
v_gene: TRBV20-1

CDR3aa: CASRTTSATGELFF
CDR3nt: TGTGCCAGCAGGACTACTAGCGCCACCGGGGAGCTGTTTTTT
d_gene: TRBD2
len: 14
j_gene: TRBJ2-2
abundance: -
v_gene: TRBV12-3/TRBV12-4

CDR3aa: CSVKNTEAFF
CDR3nt: TGCAGCGTTAAGAACACTGAAGCTTTCTTT
d_gene: -
len: 10
j_gene: TRBJ1-1
abundance: few
v_gene: TRBV29-1

CDR3aa: CASSLVVGSLRSYNEQFF
CDR3nt: TGCGCCAGCAGCTTGGTAGTTGGCAGCTTAAGGTCCTACAATGAGCAGTTCTTC
d_gene: -
len: 18
j_gene: TRBJ2-1
abundance: few
v_gene: TRBV5-1

CDR3aa: CASSLLGTTVGETQYF
CDR3nt: TGTGCCAGCAGTTTATTAGGGACCACCGTTGGTGAGACCCAGTACTTC
d_gene: -
len: 16
j_gene: TRBJ2-5
abundance: -
v_gene: TRBV28

CDR3aa: CASRGTSSHEQFF
CDR3nt: TGCGCCAGCAGGGGGACTAGCTCACATGAGCAGTTCTTC
d_gene: TRBD2
len: 13
j_gene: TRBJ2-1
abundance: few
v_gene: TRBV4-1

CDR3aa: CGVQQGTNEKLFF
CDR3nt: TGCGGCGTACAACAGGGGACTAATGAAAAACTGTTTTTT
d_gene: TRBD1
len: 13
j_gene: TRBJ1-4
abundance: -
v_gene: TRBV29-1

CDR3aa: CGARKGSETQYF
CDR3nt: TGCGGTGCTAGAAAGGGATCGGAGACCCAGTACTTC
d_gene: -
len: 12
j_gene: TRBJ2-5
abundance: -
v_gene: TRBV20-1

CDR3aa: CASRSTGTGNGETQYF
CDR3nt: TGTGCCAGCAGATCTACCGGGACAGGGAACGGAGAGACCCAGTACTTC
d_gene: TRBD1
len: 16
j_gene: TRBJ2-5
abundance: -
v_gene: TRBV28

CDR3aa: CASKLGLANEQFF
CDR3nt: TGTGCCAGCAAACTCGGACTAGCCAATGAGCAGTTCTTC
d_gene: TRBD2
len: 13
j_gene: TRBJ2-1
abundance: -
v_gene: TRBV6-5

CDR3aa: CASSYGRAYEQYF
CDR3nt: TGTGCCAGCAGTTATGGCAGAGCCTACGAGCAGTACTTC
d_gene: -
len: 13
j_gene: TRBJ2-7
abundance: many
v_gene: TRBV27

CDR3aa: CASAVWNDTGYTF
CDR3nt: TGTGCCTCAGCAGTTTGGAATGACACCGGCTACACCTTC
d_gene: -
len: 13
j_gene: TRBJ1-2
abundance: -
v_gene: TRBV12-3/TRBV12-4

CDR3aa: CASSSRWGANNGQFF
CDR3nt: TGCGCCAGCAGCTCTCGTTGGGGGGCTAACAATGGGCAGTTCTTC
d_gene: -
len: 15
j_gene: TRBJ2-1
abundance: -
v_gene: TRBV5-1

CDR3aa: CSVAPRLAGDREQFF
CDR3nt: TGCAGCGTTGCCCCAAGGCTAGCGGGAGACCGCGAGCAGTTCTTC
d_gene: TRBD2
len: 15
j_gene: TRBJ2-1
abundance: -
v_gene: TRBV29-1

CDR3aa: CSARVERGYGYTF
CDR3nt: TGCAGTGCTAGAGTTGAGAGAGGCTATGGCTACACCTTC
d_gene: -
len: 13
j_gene: TRBJ1-2
abundance: few
v_gene: TRBV20-1

CDR3aa: CASSIGAYEQYF
CDR3nt: TGCGCCAGCAGCATCGGGGCCTACGAGCAGTACTTC
d_gene: -
len: 12
j_gene: TRBJ2-7
abundance: -
v_gene: TRBV5-1

CDR3aa: CASSQEQGLEEQYF
CDR3nt: TGTGCCAGCAGCCAAGAACAAGGTTTGGAGGAGCAGTACTTC
d_gene: -
len: 14
j_gene: TRBJ2-7
abundance: -
v_gene: TRBV4-2

CDR3aa: CSVGTSLITDTQYF
CDR3nt: TGCAGTGTCGGGACTAGCCTCATCACAGATACGCAGTATTTT
d_gene: TRBD2
len: 14
j_gene: TRBJ2-3
abundance: -
v_gene: TRBV20-1

CDR3aa: CASSDPDRQETQYF
CDR3nt: TGTGCCAGCAGCGACCCAGACAGGCAAGAGACCCAGTACTTC
d_gene: -
len: 14
j_gene: TRBJ2-5
abundance: -
v_gene: TRBV7-2

CDR3aa: CASSSFGRADNEQFF
CDR3nt: TGTGCCAGCAGCTCATTCGGTCGGGCGGACAATGAGCAGTTCTTC
d_gene: -
len: 15
j_gene: TRBJ2-1
abundance: -
v_gene: TRBV7-8

CDR3aa: CAISDPRTGLLGANVLTF
CDR3nt: TGTGCCATCAGTGACCCGCGGACAGGCCTTCTGGGGGCCAACGTCCTGACTTTC
d_gene: TRBD1
len: 18
j_gene: TRBJ2-6
abundance: few
v_gene: TRBV10-3

CDR3aa: CASSNGDRSILSSYNEQFF
CDR3nt: TGTGCCAGTAGTAACGGAGACAGGTCTATCCTGAGCTCCTACAATGAGCAGTTCTTC
d_gene: -
len: 19
j_gene: TRBJ2-1
abundance: few
v_gene: TRBV19

CDR3aa: CASSVGTEGPYNEQFF
CDR3nt: TGTGCCAGCAGCGTGGGGACCGAGGGCCCCTACAATGAGCAGTTCTTC
d_gene: -
len: 16
j_gene: TRBJ2-1
abundance: -
v_gene: TRBV9

CDR3aa: CAISELSSGRALREEQYF
CDR3nt: TGTGCCATCAGTGAGCTGTCGAGCGGGAGGGCCTTACGGGAGGAGCAGTACTTC
d_gene: TRBD2
len: 18
j_gene: TRBJ2-7
abundance: -
v_gene: TRBV10-3

CDR3aa: CASNLGDRFRGNEQFF
CDR3nt: TGTGCCAGCAATTTGGGGGACAGGTTTAGGGGGAATGAGCAGTTCTTC
d_gene: TRBD1
len: 16
j_gene: TRBJ2-1
abundance: -
v_gene: TRBV28

CDR3aa: CASSDLVKAGGTQYF
CDR3nt: TGTGCCAGCAGTGACCTAGTTAAGGCCGGTGGGACCCAGTACTTC
d_gene: -
len: 15
j_gene: TRBJ2-5
abundance: -
v_gene: TRBV25-1

CDR3aa: CSANGRTSGRAPDTQYF
CDR3nt: TGCAGTGCTAATGGACGGACTAGCGGGAGGGCCCCAGATACGCAGTATTTT
d_gene: TRBD2
len: 17
j_gene: TRBJ2-3
abundance: -
v_gene: TRBV20-1

CDR3aa: CASSPATGGADTQYF
CDR3nt: TGTGCCAGCTCACCTGCTACAGGGGGCGCAGATACGCAGTATTTT
d_gene: TRBD1
len: 15
j_gene: TRBJ2-3
abundance: -
v_gene: TRBV18

CDR3aa: CASSAGGGASYEQYF
CDR3nt: TGTGCCAGCAGCGCGGGGGGTGGGGCCTCCTACGAGCAGTACTTC
d_gene: TRBD2
len: 15
j_gene: TRBJ2-7
abundance: few
v_gene: TRBV9

CDR3aa: CSASPRGHGGTDTQYF
CDR3nt: TGCAGTGCTAGTCCCCGCGGCCACGGGGGCACAGATACGCAGTATTTT
d_gene: -
len: 16
j_gene: TRBJ2-3
abundance: many
v_gene: TRBV20-1

CDR3aa: CSARDDVGQDTQYF
CDR3nt: TGCAGTGCTAGAGACGACGTAGGGCAGGATACGCAGTATTTT
d_gene: -
len: 14
j_gene: TRBJ2-3
abundance: -
v_gene: TRBV20-1

CDR3aa: CASSPDGGRLTYEQYF
CDR3nt: TGTGCCAGCAGCCCGGATGGCGGGCGATTAACCTACGAGCAGTACTTC
d_gene: -
len: 16
j_gene: TRBJ2-7
abundance: few
v_gene: TRBV7-8

CDR3aa: CSAGDRVHEQYF
CDR3nt: TGCAGTGCTGGGGACAGGGTCCACGAGCAGTACTTC
d_gene: TRBD1
len: 12
j_gene: TRBJ2-7
abundance: few
v_gene: TRBV20-1

CDR3aa: CASSLALTNEQFF
CDR3nt: TGTGCCAGCAGCTTAGCGCTTACGAATGAGCAGTTCTTC
d_gene: -
len: 13
j_gene: TRBJ2-1
abundance: -
v_gene: TRBV5-1

CDR3aa: CSAKGMTYEQYF
CDR3nt: TGCAGTGCTAAAGGGATGACCTACGAGCAGTACTTC
d_gene: -
len: 12
j_gene: TRBJ2-7
abundance: -
v_gene: TRBV20-1

CDR3aa: CASSAGTSGRTDTQYF
CDR3nt: TGTGCCAGCAGCGCAGGGACTAGCGGCCGCACAGATACGCAGTATTTT
d_gene: TRBD2
len: 16
j_gene: TRBJ2-3
abundance: -
v_gene: TRBV7-2